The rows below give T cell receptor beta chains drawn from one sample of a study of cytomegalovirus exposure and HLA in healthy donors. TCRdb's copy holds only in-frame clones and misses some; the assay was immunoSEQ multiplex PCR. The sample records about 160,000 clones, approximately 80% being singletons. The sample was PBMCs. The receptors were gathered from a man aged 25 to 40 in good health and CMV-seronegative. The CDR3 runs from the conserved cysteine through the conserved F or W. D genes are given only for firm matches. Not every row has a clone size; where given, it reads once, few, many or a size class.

CDR3nt: TGCGCCAGCAGCTTGGGTGCTGGGGCCAACGTCCTGCCTTTC
CDR3aa: CASSLGAGANVLPF
abundance: -
d_gene: -
v_gene: TRBV5-1
j_gene: TRBJ2-6

CDR3nt: -
CDR3aa: CATSRLVGTGSPDTF
abundance: few
d_gene: -
v_gene: TRBV15
j_gene: TRBJ1-2

CDR3nt: TGTGCCAGCAGCGCAGGACTAGCGGGGCCGAACACCGGGGAGCTGTTTTTT
CDR3aa: CASSAGLAGPNTGELFF
abundance: -
d_gene: TRBD2
v_gene: TRBV5-6
j_gene: TRBJ2-2

CDR3nt: TGCAGTGCGAGGCAGGGGACACCCCTCCACTTT
CDR3aa: CSARQGTPLHF
abundance: -
d_gene: -
v_gene: TRBV20-1
j_gene: TRBJ1-6

CDR3nt: TGCAGCGTAGGACAGGTGGGGAACACCGGGGAGCTGTTTTTT
CDR3aa: CSVGQVGNTGELFF
abundance: -
d_gene: TRBD1
v_gene: TRBV29-1
j_gene: TRBJ2-2

CDR3nt: TGTGCCAGCAGCTTGGGCGTGGACTATGGCTACACCTTC
CDR3aa: CASSLGVDYGYTF
abundance: -
d_gene: -
v_gene: TRBV5-6
j_gene: TRBJ1-2

CDR3nt: TGTGCCAGCAGCCGACTAGCGACCACTGGGGAGCTGTTTTTT
CDR3aa: CASSRLATTGELFF
abundance: -
d_gene: TRBD2
v_gene: TRBV6-5
j_gene: TRBJ2-2

CDR3nt: TGTGCCAGCTATGGGCGACCTTGGGAGGCCACTGAAGCTTTCTTT
CDR3aa: CASYGRPWEATEAFF
abundance: -
d_gene: -
v_gene: TRBV11-2
j_gene: TRBJ1-1

CDR3nt: TGTGCCAGCAGTTACATGGGACTAACAGGGGAGCAGTACTTC
CDR3aa: CASSYMGLTGEQYF
abundance: -
d_gene: -
v_gene: TRBV6-5
j_gene: TRBJ2-7

CDR3nt: TGTGCCAGCAGCTCCCATGGAGGTGATGTAGGGTTTTATGGCTACACCTTC
CDR3aa: CASSSHGGDVGFYGYTF
abundance: -
d_gene: -
v_gene: TRBV9
j_gene: TRBJ1-2